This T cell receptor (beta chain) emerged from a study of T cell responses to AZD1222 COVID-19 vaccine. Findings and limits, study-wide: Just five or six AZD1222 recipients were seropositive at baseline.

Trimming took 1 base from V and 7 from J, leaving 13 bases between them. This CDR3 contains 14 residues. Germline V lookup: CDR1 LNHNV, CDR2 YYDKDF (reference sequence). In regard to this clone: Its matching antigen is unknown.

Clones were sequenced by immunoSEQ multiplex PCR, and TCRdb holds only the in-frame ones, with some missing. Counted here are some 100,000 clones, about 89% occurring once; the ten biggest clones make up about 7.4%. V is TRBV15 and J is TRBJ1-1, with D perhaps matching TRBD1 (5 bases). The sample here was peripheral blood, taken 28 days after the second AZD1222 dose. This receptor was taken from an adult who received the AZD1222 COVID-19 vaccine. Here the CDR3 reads CATSRVAGSHEAFF. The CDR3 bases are TGTGCCACCAGCAGAGTTGCAGGGTCCCATGAAGCTTTCTTT.